The text below deals with one TCR beta chain. What it binds is not known. The data derive from a study of cytomegalovirus exposure and HLA in healthy donors. Study outcomes and limitations: For cytomegalovirus status, the classifier reportedly gave diagnoses with high specificity and sensitivity. Some TCR beta chains (roughly 160 of them) were listed as cytomegalovirus-associated. It was confirmed in vitro that three of the CMV-associated chains were specific for CMV antigens.

The CDR3 is 15 residues long. Germline V lookup: CDR1 SEHNR, CDR2 FQNEAQ (reference sequence). V dropped 5 bases and J dropped 5 bases, with 18 bases sitting between them. The study ran its PCR with 60 Vbeta and 13 Jbeta primers. Profiling relied on immunoSEQ multiplex PCR, and the TCRdb table lists in-frame clones only, not all of them. The table has about 41,000 clones, roughly 80% seen once. The chain employs TRBV7-9 and TRBJ2-5; D unresolved. The sequence derives from a man aged 45-65 years in good health and CMV-seronegative. The sequencing sample was made of PBMCs. This chain's CDR3 is CASSLISTEPETQYF. The CDR3 nucleotides read TGTGCCAGCAGCCTAATTTCTACTGAACCGGAGACCCAGTACTTC.